The clone carrying this T cell receptor (beta chain) was counted between two and nine times. What it recognizes is unknown. CDR1 and CDR2 from the germline V gene are SGHRS and YFSETQ. CDR3 length: 13 amino acids. V dropped 0 bases and J dropped 8 bases, with 11 bases sitting between them. These data come from a study of beta chain features in type 1 diabetes. Study context: There were 95 million to 110 million sorted cells examined across all samples. Study-wide results and caveats: Moderately but significantly shorter TCRB CDR3s were found in Type 1 diabetes patients in all four CD4+ subsets. Type 1 diabetes patients had VDJ junctions that carried fewer insertions and more deletions. Amplification by PCR could prefer shorter templates, with the same effect in patients and controls.

The whole isolated RNA underwent reverse transcription, so sequencing captured expressed TCRB transcripts. Assay used: immunoSEQ multiplex PCR; TCRdb lists only in-frame clones, some missing. The sample has hundreds of thousands of clones; over 12% are singletons. The sequence was collected from a man between 18 and 29 years old with type 1 diabetes. Material: naive CD4+ T cells from blood. The chain recombines TRBV5-1 with TRBJ1-1; D is uncertain. CDR3 nucleotide sequence: TGCGCCAGCAGCTTGGCCCTCCAAGAGGAAGCTTTCTTT. Its protein product is CASSLALQEEAFF.